This T cell receptor beta chain was sequenced for a study of breast tumors, draining lymph nodes, adjacent tissues. The study, taken as a whole, reports: The data were judged consistent with most tumor T cells coming from lymph node and expanding in tumor. Luminal-like breast cancer showed significantly greater tumor-nontumor repertoire similarity than basal-like breast cancer did. Tumor T cell lymph node origin was a supported hypothesis, not proven. Tumor repertoires ranked between lymph nodes and nontumor tissue in diversity, with V and J gene preferences.

As concerns this clonotype: The antigen is unknown. An end of the junction does not agree with germline; a read error may underlie this.

Using its own MiXCR run on the multiplex PCR reads, TCRdb lists one record per CDR3 protein. The sample records 50,000 to 55,000 distinct CDR3 sequences, 35% to 50% being singletons. Germline CDR1 and CDR2: SNHLY and FYNNEI. The CDR3 totals 15 residues. V gene TRBV2 combines with J gene TRBJ2-3; D ambiguous. Sequencing was done on a sample of breast tumor tissue. This sequence was found in a female donor with breast cancer. Some clones in this sample may be carry-over from other donors' samples. In nucleotides, the CDR3 is TGTGCCAGCAAAATAAGAGACACAGCCTCAGATATGCAGTATTTT. The encoded protein is CASKIRDTASDMQYF.